These 7 T cell receptor beta chains originate from one sample sequenced in a study of blood T cell repertoires in COVID-19. Repertoires were generated with immunoSEQ multiplex PCR, while TCRdb's copy carries only in-frame clones and drops some. The sample has around 200,000 clones, over 80% seen once; the top ten hold roughly 5%. The specimen was peripheral blood. Receptors were obtained from a human donor in a cohort sampled during active COVID-19.

The V gene is TRBV19, the J gene TRBJ2-7; D is possibly TRBD1 (6 bases). CDR3 length: 12 amino acids. V lost 5 bases and J lost 6, with 11 bases in between. The germline V gene has CDR1 LNHDA and CDR2 SQIVND (reference sequence). In DNA form, the CDR3 reads TGTGCCAGTAGTCCCTTAGGGGGCGAGCAGTACTTC. This gives the protein CASSPLGGEQYF. Full variable domain (rest looked up from reference TRBV19 and TRBJ2-7): DGGITQSPKYLFRKEGQNVTLSCEQNLNHDAMYWYRQDPGQGLRLIYYSQIVNDFQKGDIAEGYSVSREKKESFPLTVTSAQKNPTAFYLCASSPLGGEQYFGPGTRLTVT.

The genes are TRBV28 and TRBJ2-1, with 8 bases matching TRBD2. From germline, CDR1 is MDHEN and CDR2 SYDVKM. With 3 bases clipped from V and 6 bases from J, the junction kept 7 bases outside the gene matches. The CDR3 covers 15 residues. The CDR3 sequence is CASSLGTRGTNEQFF. The CDR3 coding sequence is TGTGCCAGCAGTTTGGGGACTAGGGGTACCAATGAGCAGTTCTTC.

This rearrangement joins TRBV18 to TRBJ2-2; 9 bases align to TRBD2. This CDR3 region has 16 residues. Trimming took 3 bases from V and 6 from J; bases not matched to a gene: 8. Germline CDR1 is KGHSH and CDR2 is LQKENI. In DNA, the CDR3 is TGTGCCAGCTCACCCAGGGGAGCGGGAGGAGCCGGGGAGCTGTTTTTT. Translation gives CASSPRGAGGAGELFF.

The rearrangement uses TRBV13 and TRBJ2-3; D may be TRBD2 (6 bases). The CDR3 is made up of 14 amino acids. Germline CDR1 reads PRHDT; CDR2 reads FYEKMQ (reference sequence). Trimming removed 5 bases from V and 4 bases from J, with 13 bases in between. The CDR3 DNA sequence: TGTGCCAGCAGCCCCGGAGGGCGGGCAGATACGCAGTATTTT. Protein sequence: CASSPGGRADTQYF.

CDR3 DNA: TGTGCCAGCAGCGTAGCTTTAGACACCAGGAGGGCTCTGACTTTC. As protein: CASSVALDTRRALTF. The rearrangement joins TRBV9 to TRBJ2-6, with D possibly being TRBD2 (6 bases). Germline-derived CDR1 and CDR2 are SGDLS and YYNGEE. V gave up 0 bases and J gave up 16 bases, with 20 bases separating them. The CDR3 runs to 15 residues.

The genes are TRBV30 and TRBJ2-2; 11 positions match TRBD2. The CDR3 sequence is 15 residues long. From germline, CDR1 is GTSNPN and CDR2 SVGIG (reference sequence). V shed 1 base, J shed 5 bases, and the junction held 3 bases outside the gene matches. CDR3 region: CAWSALAGVTGELFF. The CDR3, as DNA: TGTGCCTGGAGTGCACTAGCGGGAGTTACCGGGGAGCTGTTTTTT.

The chain joins TRBV5-6 to TRBJ2-2, with a tentative D call TRBD1 (6 bases). CDR3 length equals 14 residues. V dropped 6 bases and J dropped 1 base, with 10 bases sitting between them. Germline-derived CDR1 and CDR2 are SGHDT and YYEEEE. CDR3 region: CASIFRGNTGELFF. CDR3 in DNA: TGTGCCAGCATCTTCAGGGGGAACACCGGGGAGCTGTTTTTT.